This T cell receptor (beta chain) was sequenced in a study of T cell responses to AZD1222 COVID-19 vaccine. Looking at the study overall: The study pooled second doses at about 4 or about 12 weeks. Study results and limitations: Donors in the cohort were predominantly white British and more often female, and clonal diversity was possibly underestimated. Targets within unmutated variant regions were reportedly found for nearly half of spike-specific TCRs. Spike was spanned by vaccine-associated CD4 TCRs, which were dominant at 160-218 and 743-854.

Trimming removed 4 bases from V and 0 bases from J, with 11 bases in between. Germline V CDR1 and CDR2: SGHRS, YFSETQ. The CDR3 length is 14 residues. The repertoire was sequenced with immunoSEQ multiplex PCR; TCRdb's copy has only in-frame clones and lacks some. The sample gives about 110,000 clones, roughly nine tenths of which show up once; 6.5% to 9.5% is in the top ten. As concerns this clone: Its specificity is not known.

The V and J genes are TRBV5-1 and TRBJ2-7; the D gene could be TRBD1 or TRBD2 (5 bases each). The receptor was derived from an adult in good health. The sample was peripheral blood, taken on day 0 of AZD1222 vaccination. The CDR3 loop is CASSVGTISYEQYF. The CDR3 nucleotides read TGCGCCAGCAGCGTCGGGACGATCTCCTACGAGCAGTACTTC.